The source of this TCR beta chain is a study of cytomegalovirus exposure and HLA in healthy donors. Overall study findings and caveats: TCR beta chains numbering more than 150 were designated cytomegalovirus-associated.

This clone was seen only once. Its cognate antigen is unknown. This CDR3 spans 12 amino acids. The germline V gene has CDR1 MNHEY and CDR2 SMNVEV (reference sequence). V lost 3 bases and J lost 10, with 7 bases in between. Libraries were prepared by immunoSEQ multiplex PCR; TCRdb keeps only in-frame clonotypes and omits some of them. The sample comprises tens of thousands of clones, roughly 96% of which are singletons, and over 2% rests with the top ten. The sample consisted of PBMCs. The J gene is TRBJ1-6, the V gene TRBV27, with TRBD1 as a possible D gene (5 bases). The TCR originated in a man in his late teens or twenties in good health and CMV-seronegative. For the CDR3, the DNA is TGTGCCAGCAGTTTTGGGGGGTCACCCCTCCACTTT. Translating it yields CASSFGGSPLHF.